This T cell receptor (beta chain) was recovered during a study of T cell responses to AZD1222 COVID-19 vaccine. On the study more broadly: Second-dose intervals of approximately 4 or approximately 12 weeks were pooled.

The assay was immunoSEQ multiplex PCR, and TCRdb's table has in-frame clones only and misses some. The data show more than 80,000 clones, 85% to 90% seen once. Study-wide results and limits: Nearly half of spike-specific TCRs reportedly go after variant regions that carry no mutations. Spike-spanning, vaccine-associated CD4 TCRs were dominant at 160-218 and 743-854.

A remark on this clone: As yet, its antigen is unknown.

This clonotype was sampled from an adult in good health. Material: peripheral blood, obtained on day 0 of AZD1222 vaccination.

The CDR3 loop reads CASSPTSNTEAFF. The CDR3 DNA reads as TGTGCCAGCAGCCCAACATCGAACACTGAAGCTTTCTTT. This sequence joins TRBV3-1 (or the pseudogene TRBV3-2) and TRBJ1-1; D gene uncertain. The germline V gene has CDR1 LGHDT and CDR2 YNNKEL (reference sequence). CDR3 length: 13 residues. V was trimmed by 4 bases and J by 1 base, leaving 7 bases between them.